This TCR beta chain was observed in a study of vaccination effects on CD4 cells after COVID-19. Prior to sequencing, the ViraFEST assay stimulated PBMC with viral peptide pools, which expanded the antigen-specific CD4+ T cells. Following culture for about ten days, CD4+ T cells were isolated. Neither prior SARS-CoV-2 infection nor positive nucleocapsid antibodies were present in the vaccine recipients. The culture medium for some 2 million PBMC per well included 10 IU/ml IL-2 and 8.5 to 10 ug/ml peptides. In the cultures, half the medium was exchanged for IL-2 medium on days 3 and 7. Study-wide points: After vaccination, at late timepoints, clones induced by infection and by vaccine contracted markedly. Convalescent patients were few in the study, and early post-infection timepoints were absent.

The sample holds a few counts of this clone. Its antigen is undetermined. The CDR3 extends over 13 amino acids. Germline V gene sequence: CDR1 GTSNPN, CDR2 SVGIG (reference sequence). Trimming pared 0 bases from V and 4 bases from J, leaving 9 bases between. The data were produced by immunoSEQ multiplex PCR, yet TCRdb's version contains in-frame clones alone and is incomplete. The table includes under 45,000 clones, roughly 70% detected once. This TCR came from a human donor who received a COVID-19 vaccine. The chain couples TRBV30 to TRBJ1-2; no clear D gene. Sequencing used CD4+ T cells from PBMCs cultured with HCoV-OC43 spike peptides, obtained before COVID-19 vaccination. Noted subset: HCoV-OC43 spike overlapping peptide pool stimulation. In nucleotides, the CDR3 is TGTGCCTGGAGTGTCGGGTGGGCCTATGGCTACACCTTC. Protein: CAWSVGWAYGYTF.